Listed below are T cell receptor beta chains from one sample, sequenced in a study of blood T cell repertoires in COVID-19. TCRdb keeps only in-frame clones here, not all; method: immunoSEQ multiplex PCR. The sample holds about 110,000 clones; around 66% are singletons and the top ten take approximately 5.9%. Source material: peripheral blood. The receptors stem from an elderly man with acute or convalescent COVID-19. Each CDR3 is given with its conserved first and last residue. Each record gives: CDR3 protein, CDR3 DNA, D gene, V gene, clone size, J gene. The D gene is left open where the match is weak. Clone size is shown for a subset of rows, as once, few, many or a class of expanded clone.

CDR3: CASSLSRLGSGSHNIPFF
DNA: TGTGCCAGCAGCCTCTCGCGCTTGGGCAGCGGGAGCCACAACATCCCATTCTTC
D: TRBD2
V: TRBV4-2
size: -
J: TRBJ2-1

CDR3: CASSLSLFGSGTEAFF
DNA: TGTGCCAGCAGTTTATCCCTATTTGGGAGCGGCACTGAAGCTTTCTTT
D: -
V: TRBV27
size: -
J: TRBJ1-1

CDR3: CASSPGQGMFNEQFF
DNA: TGTGCCAGCAGCCCCGGACAGGGTATGTTCAATGAGCAGTTCTTC
D: TRBD1
V: TRBV5-5
size: few
J: TRBJ2-1

CDR3: CASSTLRENEQFF
DNA: TGTGCCAGCAGCACACTCAGGGAAAATGAGCAGTTCTTC
D: -
V: TRBV12-3/TRBV12-4
size: -
J: TRBJ2-1

CDR3: CSVATTASGNTIYF
DNA: TGCAGCGTTGCAACGACAGCATCTGGAAACACCATATATTTT
D: -
V: TRBV29-1
size: once
J: TRBJ1-3

CDR3: CASSPGVTQYF
DNA: TGTGCCAGCAGCCCGGGGGTTACGCAGTATTTT
D: -
V: TRBV28
size: -
J: TRBJ2-3

CDR3: CASSIVQNSNQPQHF
DNA: TGTGCCAGTAGTATCGTCCAGAATAGCAATCAGCCCCAGCATTTT
D: -
V: TRBV19
size: -
J: TRBJ1-5

CDR3: CASKRGSGYTDTQYF
DNA: TGTGCCAGCAAACGAGGTAGCGGATACACAGATACGCAGTATTTT
D: -
V: TRBV2
size: once
J: TRBJ2-3

CDR3: CASSLGTSDTNTGELFF
DNA: TGCGCCAGCAGCCTTGGGACTAGCGATACGAACACCGGGGAGCTGTTTTTT
D: TRBD2
V: TRBV4-3
size: -
J: TRBJ2-2

CDR3: CASSYSQGDEKLFF
DNA: TGTGCCAGCAGTTACTCACAGGGGGATGAAAAACTGTTTTTT
D: TRBD1
V: TRBV6-5
size: once
J: TRBJ1-4

CDR3: CASSSRTLNEKLFF
DNA: TGTGCCAGCAGTTCACGGACACTTAATGAAAAACTGTTTTTT
D: -
V: TRBV28
size: -
J: TRBJ1-4

CDR3: CASKDWTGGAPQHF
DNA: TGTGCCAGCAAGGACTGGACAGGGGGCGCGCCCCAGCATTTT
D: TRBD1
V: TRBV6-6
size: -
J: TRBJ1-5

CDR3: CASSPGLPPTDTQYF
DNA: TGTGCCAGCTCACCGGGACTACCCCCCACAGATACGCAGTATTTT
D: TRBD2
V: TRBV18
size: -
J: TRBJ2-3

CDR3: CASIRRGSNTIYF
DNA: TGCGCCAGCATTAGAAGGGGGAGTAACACCATATATTTT
D: -
V: TRBV10-1
size: medium-sized
J: TRBJ1-3

CDR3: CASSLGGPDQPQHF
DNA: TGCGCCAGCAGCTTGGGGGGGCCGGATCAGCCCCAGCATTTT
D: -
V: TRBV5-1
size: -
J: TRBJ1-5

CDR3: CASSFGQGRDTQYF
DNA: TGTGCCAGCAGCTTTGGACAGGGGAGGGATACGCAGTATTTT
D: TRBD1
V: TRBV5-4
size: -
J: TRBJ2-3

CDR3: CASIPGQGTGELFF
DNA: TGTGCCAGCATCCCGGGACAGGGTACCGGGGAGCTGTTTTTT
D: TRBD1
V: TRBV28
size: few
J: TRBJ2-2

CDR3: CASSFGEVSYEQYF
DNA: TGTGCCAGCAGCTTCGGGGAGGTTTCCTACGAGCAGTACTTC
D: -
V: TRBV7-8
size: -
J: TRBJ2-7

CDR3: CASSLGQAASYTF
DNA: TGTGCCAGCAGCCTGGGGCAGGCCGCAAGCTACACCTTC
D: -
V: TRBV28
size: -
J: TRBJ1-2

CDR3: CASSFSGRSSYNEQFF
DNA: TGTGCCAGCAGTTTTAGCGGGAGGAGCTCCTACAATGAGCAGTTCTTC
D: TRBD2
V: TRBV28
size: -
J: TRBJ2-1

CDR3: CASTDGTSGYNEQFF
DNA: TGTGCCAGTACCGACGGGACTAGCGGATACAATGAGCAGTTCTTC
D: TRBD2
V: TRBV19
size: -
J: TRBJ2-1

CDR3: CASSFLSGSNHEQFF
DNA: TGTGCCAGCAGCTTTTTGAGCGGGAGTAACCATGAGCAGTTCTTC
D: TRBD2
V: TRBV7-3
size: -
J: TRBJ2-1

CDR3: CASSLVLVQRTSGSEQYF
DNA: TGTGCCAGCAGCTTGGTTCTGGTTCAACGGACTAGCGGGAGCGAGCAGTACTTC
D: TRBD2
V: TRBV5-5
size: -
J: TRBJ2-7

CDR3: CASSTATLGTNEKLFF
DNA: TGTGCCAGCAGCACCGCGACATTAGGAACTAATGAAAAACTGTTTTTT
D: -
V: TRBV3-1/TRBV3-2
size: -
J: TRBJ1-4

CDR3: CASSPGMTIGTGELFF
DNA: TGTGCCAGCAGTCCCGGGATGACTATAGGAACCGGGGAGCTGTTTTTT
D: -
V: TRBV6-2/TRBV6-3
size: few
J: TRBJ2-2

CDR3: CASSQDFQGTGGYTF
DNA: TGCGCCAGCAGCCAAGATTTTCAGGGTACGGGTGGCTACACCTTC
D: -
V: TRBV4-3
size: few
J: TRBJ1-2

CDR3: CASSSTSTGELFF
DNA: TGTGCCAGCAGTTCGACTAGCACCGGGGAGCTGTTTTTT
D: -
V: TRBV12-3/TRBV12-4
size: -
J: TRBJ2-2

CDR3: CASSLVVLAMSPNEQFF
DNA: TGTGCCAGCAGTTTAGTGGTACTAGCCATGAGCCCCAATGAGCAGTTCTTC
D: -
V: TRBV28
size: -
J: TRBJ2-1

CDR3: CASSSTRTVAKNIQYF
DNA: TGTGCCAGCAGTTCCACGCGGACAGTAGCCAAAAACATTCAGTACTTC
D: -
V: TRBV28
size: -
J: TRBJ2-4

CDR3: CASSRKLAVAAYEQYF
DNA: TGTGCCAGCAGCAGGAAACTAGCGGTCGCTGCCTACGAGCAGTACTTC
D: TRBD2
V: TRBV7-2
size: -
J: TRBJ2-7

CDR3: CASSGQIDNQPQHF
DNA: TGTGCCAGTTCCGGACAGATAGACAATCAGCCCCAGCATTTT
D: -
V: TRBV5-5
size: -
J: TRBJ1-5

CDR3: CASSPDRGDTGELFF
DNA: TGTGCCAGCAGCCCCGACAGGGGTGACACCGGGGAGCTGTTTTTT
D: TRBD1
V: TRBV28
size: -
J: TRBJ2-2

CDR3: CATSDPQGKRNSPLHF
DNA: TGTGCCACCAGTGACCCCCAGGGGAAGAGAAATTCACCCCTCCACTTT
D: -
V: TRBV24-1
size: -
J: TRBJ1-6